This entry features one T cell receptor (beta chain) sequence. This specimen belongs to a study of T cell responses to AZD1222 COVID-19 vaccine. Clones were read by immunoSEQ multiplex PCR, and TCRdb kept only the in-frame ones, dropping some. The table has some 200,000 clones, 90% to 95% seen once. The CDR3 runs 14 residues. The ends were cut back, 3 bases at V and 0 bases at J, with 5 bases in the middle. Germline V CDR1 and CDR2: SGHAT, FQNNGV. The V and J genes are TRBV11-2 and TRBJ2-2; D is unresolved. The material sequenced was peripheral blood, taken 28 days after the second AZD1222 dose. This sequence was found in an adult who received the AZD1222 COVID-19 vaccine. In DNA, the CDR3 is TGTGCCAGCAGCTTCCGAACGAACACCGGGGAGCTGTTTTTT. It encodes CASSFRTNTGELFF.